What follows are 5 T cell receptor beta chains derived from one specimen sequenced in a study of patients and donors after allogeneic stem cell transplantation. TCRdb passed the RT-PCR reads through MiXCR, listing each CDR3 protein once. The table includes 900,000 to 1,000,000 distinct CDR3 sequences, over 15% detected once. Sequencing was carried out using blood, either unsorted or a sorted T cell fraction (not recorded which). All receptors derive from a human donor who was either an allogeneic HSCT recipient or a stem cell or donor lymphocyte infusion donor (not recorded which). It is not recorded whose cells these are; they may come from a transplant donor.

The chain links TRBV27 to TRBJ1-1; D not certain. Per the germline V gene, CDR1 is MNHEY and CDR2 is SMNVEV (reference sequence). The CDR3 is 12 amino acids. V lost 6 bases and J 12 bases, leaving 17 bases between the germline ends. CDR3 DNA sequence: TGTGCCAGCAGCCATTCCCCCGTGGAAACTTTCTTT. This gives the protein CASSHSPVETFF.

This clonotype was detected only a few times. V usage is TRBV20-1 and J usage is TRBJ2-7, with a weak D call TRBD2 (5 bases). The germline V gene has CDR1 DFQATT and CDR2 SNEGSKA (reference sequence). The CDR3 totals 16 residues. Between the trimmed V and J ends, which lost 0 bases and 3 bases, there was a span of 18 bases. CDR3 coding DNA: TGCAGTGCTAGAGACCCCAAGCGAGCGGACTTCTACGAGCAGTACTTC. Translating gives CSARDPKRADFYEQYF.

This rearrangement joins TRBV15 to TRBJ2-5; no reliable D call. The germline V and J ends were trimmed by 5 bases and 4 bases, with 14 bases remaining between them. The CDR3 is 14 residues long. Germline V gene data show CDR1 as LNHNV and CDR2 as YYDKDF (reference sequence). The CDR3 DNA reads TGTGCCACCAGCGCAGAGGTACAAGGAGAGACCCAGTACTTC. Translating gives CATSAEVQGETQYF.

The CDR3 loop is CATSRPDRENGYTF. The CDR3 bases are TGTGCCACCAGCAGACCTGACAGGGAAAATGGCTACACCTTC. The chain links TRBV15 to TRBJ1-2; 7 bases agree with TRBD1. The germline CDR1 and CDR2 sequences are LNHNV and YYDKDF (reference sequence). V trimming: 2 bases; J trimming: 6 bases; junction bases outside the gene matches: 6. This CDR3 comprises 14 residues.

Only a few counts were recorded for this clonotype. The CDR3 reads CASSYSTAPYEQYF. DNA for the CDR3: TGTGCCAGCAGTTACTCGACGGCCCCCTACGAGCAGTACTTC. The rearrangement links TRBV6-5 to TRBJ2-7, with D uncertain. The ends were cut back, 0 bases at V and 2 bases at J, with 8 bases in the middle. The V gene's germline CDR1 is MNHEY and CDR2 SVGAGI. The CDR3 runs to 14 residues.